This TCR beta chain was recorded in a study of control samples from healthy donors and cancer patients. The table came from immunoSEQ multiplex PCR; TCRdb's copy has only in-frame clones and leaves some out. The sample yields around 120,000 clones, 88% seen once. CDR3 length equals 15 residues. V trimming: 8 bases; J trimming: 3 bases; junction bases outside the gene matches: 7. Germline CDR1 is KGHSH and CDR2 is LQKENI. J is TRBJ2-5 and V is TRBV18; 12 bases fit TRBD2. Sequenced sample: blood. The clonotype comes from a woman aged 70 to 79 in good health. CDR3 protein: CASHGRTSGEETQYF. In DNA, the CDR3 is TGTGCCAGCCATGGGCGGACTAGCGGGGAAGAGACCCAGTACTTC.